This T cell receptor beta chain was observed in a study of blood T cell repertoires in COVID-19. V lost 8 bases, J lost 4 bases, and 11 bases lay in between. The CDR3 length is 12 residues. Germline V gene lookup returns CDR1 SNHLY and CDR2 FYNNEI. Which cohort a participant joined came from the clinical history participants gave. In the 2 weeks before study entry, exposed participants met a COVID-19 case, which was PCR-confirmed or clinician-diagnosed. Source study methods: Nucleated cell counts were estimated from reference gene primer amplification. Method: immunoSEQ multiplex PCR; TCRdb's copy keeps in-frame clones and lacks some. Clone size and the V and J calls come from that table; the DNA yielded D and trimming. The sample holds 120,000 to 150,000 clones, about 84% seen once.

This sequence joins TRBV2 and TRBJ1-1; possibly TRBD1 for D (5 bases). This receptor was obtained from a young woman who had been exposed to COVID-19. The sequencing input was PBMCs or T cells enriched from blood (not recorded which). The CDR3 bases are TGTGCCAGCGGGGGAGGGACCACTGAAGCTTTCTTT. Its protein is CASGGGTTEAFF.